These 25 T cell receptor beta chains were all obtained from the same sample, sequenced in a study of T-cell reconstitution after alpha-beta-depleted transplantation in children. Preparation of the TCRbeta library involved a method that used unique molecular identifiers. TCRdb analysed the PCR reads with MiXCR anew, one entry per CDR3 protein. The sample includes 250,000 to 400,000 distinct CDR3 sequences, around 25% seen only once; the top ten take approximately 11%. The specimen was PBMCs, mostly from graft donor cells, collected 180 days after TCRalphabeta/CD19-depleted stem cell transplant. These receptors were obtained from a male patient between 10 and 17 years old who had a stem cell transplant for acute lymphoblastic leukemia, so the T cells may come from the graft donor.

This rearrangement joins TRBV5-5 to TRBJ1-1, with D maybe TRBD1 (6 bases). In germline, CDR1 is SGHKS, CDR2 YYEKEE (reference sequence). The CDR3 is 13 amino acids. V lost 3 bases and J 6 bases, leaving 12 bases between the germline ends. CDR3 in amino acids: CASSSWRGPEAFF. The CDR3 bases are TGTGCCAGCAGCTCTTGGCGGGGGCCTGAAGCTTTCTTT.

The chain has TRBV4-1 and TRBJ2-2; 10 nucleotides match TRBD1. CDR3 length equals 18 residues. V lost 4 bases to trimming and J lost 4 bases; unmatched junction nucleotides: 12. Germline-derived CDR1 and CDR2 are MGHRA and YSYEKL. This chain's CDR3 is CASSPSRTGGRSTGELFF. The CDR3 nucleotides read TGCGCCAGCAGCCCCTCTAGGACAGGGGGGAGGTCCACCGGGGAGCTGTTTTTT.

The J gene is TRBJ2-7, the V gene TRBV24-1; D uncertain. Trimming took off 9 bases at V and 3 bases at J, with 5 bases between the two ends. This CDR3 is built from 10 residues. CDR1 is KGHDR and CDR2 is SFDVKD in the germline V gene. The CDR3 DNA reads TGTGCCACCCAAATCTACGAGCAGTACTTC. As protein: CATQIYEQYF.

To note about this clonotype: One end of the junction is discordant with germline, which a read error may explain. The J gene is TRBJ1-1, the V gene TRBV9; D unclear. Germline V gene data show CDR1 as SGDLS and CDR2 as YYNGEE. The CDR3 covers 15 residues. CDR3 sequence reads: CASSVEETSFTEALF. Written as DNA, the CDR3 is TGTGCCAGCAGCGTAGAGGAAACATCTTTCACTGAAGCTTTATTT.

A note on this clonotype: Relative to the germline gene, one junction end is altered; a read error may explain this. This chain connects TRBV7-3 to TRBJ2-1; 7 positions agree with TRBD2. The CDR3 runs 15 residues. Germline lookup yields CDR1 SGHTA and CDR2 FQGTGA. This CDR3 is CASSFSRGSPNEQLF. In nucleotides, the CDR3 is TGTGCCAGCAGCTTTTCGCGCGGGAGTCCGAATGAGCAGTTATTC.

A single count supports this clonotype. The chain combines TRBV7-2 with TRBJ2-7, with 9 positions matching TRBD2. J lost 2 bases, V lost 0 bases, and 5 bases had no gene match. CDR3 length: 16 amino acids. CDR1 is SGHTA and CDR2 is FQGNSA in the germline V gene. The CDR3 loop reads CASSLAGLAATYEQYF. CDR3 coding DNA: TGTGCCAGCAGCTTAGCGGGACTAGCAGCAACCTACGAGCAGTACTTC.

The chain couples TRBV11-2 to TRBJ2-5, with 12 bases aligning to TRBD2. Losses at the gene ends were 5 bases for V and 2 bases for J; bases not matched to a gene: 12. Germline V lookup: CDR1 SGHAT, CDR2 FQNNGV. The CDR3 length is 18 residues. This chain's CDR3 is CASSTPWGLAGGQETQYF. The CDR3 nucleotides read TGTGCCAGCAGCACCCCCTGGGGGCTAGCGGGAGGGCAAGAGACCCAGTACTTC.

V and J are TRBV9 and TRBJ2-5; D gene unclear. Per the germline V gene, CDR1 is SGDLS and CDR2 is YYNGEE. V was pared by 5 bases and J by 3 bases, with 11 bases between. This CDR3 spans 13 amino acids. CDR3 sequence (DNA): TGTGCCAGCAGGCGGAACAGCGAAGAGACCCAGTACTTC. Protein: CASRRNSEETQYF.

Of note for this clonotype: It may be a read error: a sequence one base away is much more abundant. Without the conserved terminal phenylalanine or tryptophan, this CDR3 likely stems from a read error. The chain links TRBV12-3 or TRBV12-4 to TRBJ1-3; no firm D call. The CDR3 contains 14 residues. V lost 5 bases to trimming and J lost 3 bases, with 11 bases between them. The CDR3 sequence: CASSVRKIGNTIYY. CDR3 in DNA: TGTGCCAGCAGTGTCAGGAAAATTGGAAACACCATATATTAT.

This clonotype was recorded many times. The CDR3, as DNA: TGCGCCAGCAGCTTGGCCCTCCAGGGGGGCATAGAGACCCAGTACTTC. This sequence encodes CASSLALQGGIETQYF. The V gene is TRBV5-1, the J gene TRBJ2-5; D possibly corresponds to TRBD1 (7 bases). This CDR3 is built from 16 residues. In germline, CDR1 is SGHRS, CDR2 YFSETQ. V was trimmed by 0 bases and J by 4 bases, leaving 16 bases between them.

This clonotype was observed a handful of times. The J gene is TRBJ2-1, the V gene TRBV5-1; TRBD2 agrees at 14 bases. The V and J ends lost 3 bases and 4 bases, in that order; junction bases with no gene match: 0. The CDR3 length is 15 residues. Germline lookup yields CDR1 SGHRS and CDR2 YFSETQ. CDR3 sequence (DNA): TGCGCCAGCAGCTGGACTAGCGGGAGGTACAATGAGCAGTTCTTC. Its protein product is CASSWTSGRYNEQFF.

This clonotype was observed a handful of times. The gene calls are TRBV7-3 and TRBJ2-4; no definite D call. The germline V and J ends were trimmed by 5 bases and 0 bases, with 14 bases remaining between them. CDR1 is SGHTA and CDR2 is FQGTGA in the germline V gene. This CDR3 contains 16 residues. CDR3 residues: CASSPSATLAKNIQYF. CDR3 bases: TGTGCCAGCAGCCCAAGCGCGACCCTAGCCAAAAACATTCAGTACTTC.

The genes are TRBV12-3 or TRBV12-4 and TRBJ1-5; 7 bases line up with TRBD1. CDR3 length: 14 amino acids. The ends lost 6 bases at V and 4 bases at J; junction bases unmatched: 6. The CDR3 nucleotides read TGTGCCAGCAGGAGGCAGGGGGTAAATCAGCCCCAGCATTTT. This gives the protein CASRRQGVNQPQHF.

This clonotype has more than one count but fewer than ten. The chain uses TRBV7-9 and TRBJ2-7, with D possibly matching TRBD1 (6 bases). The CDR3 covers 13 residues. Germline V gives CDR1 SEHNR, CDR2 FQNEAQ (reference sequence). The V gene lost 4 bases and the J gene lost 3 bases, with 10 bases spanning the gap. The CDR3 sequence is CASSSSGVYEQYF. For the CDR3, the DNA is TGTGCCAGCAGCTCTTCAGGGGTCTACGAGCAGTACTTC.

The chain has TRBV5-1 and TRBJ2-7; D gene unclear. This CDR3 comprises 16 residues. V gave up 0 bases and J gave up 1 base, with 14 bases separating them. The germline V gene has CDR1 SGHRS and CDR2 YFSETQ. The CDR3 loop reads CASSLVPVEISYEQYF. CDR3 DNA sequence: TGCGCCAGCAGCTTGGTCCCAGTCGAGATATCCTACGAGCAGTACTTC.

The chain uses TRBV15 and TRBJ2-1; D may be TRBD1 or TRBD2 (5 bases each). The V gene's germline CDR1 is LNHNV and CDR2 YYDKDF (reference sequence). Deletions cut 1 base from V and 7 bases from J, with 20 bases between. The CDR3 is 17 amino acids. CDR3 DNA: TGTGCCACCAGCAGAGTGGTGGGGCGGGCGCTGGGTAATGAGCAGTTCTTC. Its protein product is CATSRVVGRALGNEQFF. Based on the CDR3 plus reference TRBV15 and TRBJ2-1, the full variable domain is DAMVIQNPRYQVTQFGKPVTLSCSQTLNHNVMYWYQQKSSQAPKLLFHYYDKDFNNEADTPDNFQSRRPNTSFCFLDIRSPGLGDTAMYLCATSRVVGRALGNEQFFGPGTRLTVL.

The rearrangement joins TRBV10-3 to TRBJ1-5; D is undetermined. Germline CDR1 ENHRY, CDR2 SYGVKD. Trimming shortened V by 6 bases and J by 0 bases, and 21 bases separated the two germline ends. CDR3 length: 18 amino acids. CDR3 region: CAISAIGGSHYSNQPQHF. In DNA form, the CDR3 reads TGTGCCATCAGCGCGATTGGAGGGTCCCACTATAGCAATCAGCCCCAGCATTTT.

The chain carries TRBV20-1 and TRBJ2-1; 13 bases line up with TRBD2. This CDR3 is 14 amino acids long. Germline CDR1 reads DFQATT; CDR2 reads SNEGSKA (reference sequence). The J segment lost 9 bases and the V segment lost 2 bases, leaving 4 bases of the junction unmatched. The CDR3 DNA is TGCAGTGCTAGACCAACTAGCGGGAGGGTTGAGCAGTTCTTC. Its translation: CSARPTSGRVEQFF.

On this clonotype: Possible read error: a much larger clone is one base away. The chain joins TRBV5-4 to TRBJ2-6, with D possibly matching TRBD1 (6 bases). The CDR3 has 15 residues. Trimming pared 3 bases from V and 0 bases from J, leaving 7 bases between. Germline loops: CDR1 SGHNT, CDR2 YYREEE (reference sequence). CDR3 residues: CASSSGVSGANVLTF. The CDR3, as DNA: TGTGCCAGCAGCTCAGGGGTCTCTGGGGCCAACGTCCTGACTTTC.

This sequence joins TRBV3-1 and TRBJ2-7, with a tentative D call TRBD1 (5 bases). Trimming shortened V by 2 bases and J by 3 bases, and 20 bases separated the two germline ends. The length of the CDR3 is 17 residues. Germline loops: CDR1 LGHDT, CDR2 YNNKEL (reference sequence). The DNA of the CDR3 is TGTGCCAGCAGCCAACGACGCGGACACCTGAAGTACTACGAGCAGTACTTC. This encodes CASSQRRGHLKYYEQYF.

This clonotype was detected a few times. The chain couples TRBV14 to TRBJ1-5; D not certain. The CDR3 extends over 13 amino acids. The germline gives CDR1 SGHDN, CDR2 FVKESK. V lost 1 base to trimming and J lost 5 bases, with 6 bases between them. CDR3 nucleotides: TGTGCCAGCAGCCAAGGAGGGTATCAGCCCCAGCATTTT. Translating gives CASSQGGYQPQHF.

The V and J genes are TRBV5-1 and TRBJ2-7, with 13 positions matching TRBD2. Germline V lookup: CDR1 SGHRS, CDR2 YFSETQ. The CDR3 length is 17 residues. V lost 3 bases, J lost 2 bases, and 8 bases stayed unmatched. CDR3 region: CASSWTSGSGNTYEQYF. CDR3 bases: TGCGCCAGCAGCTGGACTAGCGGGAGCGGAAACACCTACGAGCAGTACTTC.

This clonotype appeared a few times. The chain uses TRBV9 and TRBJ2-3, with 9 bases lining up with TRBD2. The V segment lost 4 bases and the J segment 5 bases; nucleotides outside the gene matches: 11. CDR1 is SGDLS and CDR2 is YYNGEE in the germline V gene. The CDR3 loop spans 16 amino acids. CDR3 amino acids: CASSPYSSGAGDTQYF. CDR3 nucleotides: TGTGCCAGCAGCCCGTATTCTAGCGGGGCCGGAGATACGCAGTATTTT.

This clonotype has just a few counts. The chain links TRBV6-2 or TRBV6-3 to TRBJ1-1; D perhaps matches TRBD1 (5 bases). CDR1 is MNHEY and CDR2 is SVGEGT in the germline V gene. The CDR3 runs 14 residues. V dropped 2 bases and J dropped 6 bases, with 13 bases sitting between them. CDR3 in amino acids: CASSYGHVGAEAFF. In DNA, the CDR3 is TGTGCCAGCAGTTACGGGCACGTGGGGGCTGAAGCTTTCTTT.

This clonotype was counted only a few times. The genes are TRBV5-5 and TRBJ1-5; D call uncertain. V was clipped by 1 base and J by 4 bases, with 9 bases between them. This CDR3 comprises 14 residues. Germline lookup yields CDR1 SGHKS and CDR2 YYEKEE (reference sequence). The CDR3 is CASSLRSANQPQHF. The DNA for the CDR3 is TGTGCCAGCAGCTTGAGGAGCGCGAATCAGCCCCAGCATTTT.